Below, one T cell receptor beta chain is given with its context. The record originates from a study of control samples from healthy donors and cancer patients. From germline, CDR1 is MNHEY and CDR2 SMNVEV (reference sequence). Germline trimming cut 8 bases from V and 10 bases from J; bases unmatched to any gene: 14. The CDR3 length is 15 residues. Assay used: immunoSEQ multiplex PCR; TCRdb lists only in-frame clones, some missing. The sample has under 95,000 clones; roughly 84% are singletons. The V gene is TRBV27, the J gene TRBJ1-6; 7 bases fit TRBD1. The source of this sequence is a man aged 45 to 65 in good health. What was sequenced was blood. For the CDR3, the DNA is TGTGCCAGCGGATTTCAGACAGGGCTCCTCTCACCCCTCCACTTT. This gives the protein CASGFQTGLLSPLHF.